One TCR beta chain is described in this entry. The PCR had 60 Vbeta and 13 Jbeta primers. The assay was immunoSEQ multiplex PCR, and TCRdb's table has in-frame clones only and misses some. The sample carries about 150,000 clones, around 80% recorded once. Germline V gene data show CDR1 as SGHAT and CDR2 as FQNNGV. The CDR3 loop spans 15 amino acids. V shed 4 bases, J shed 10 bases, and the junction held 9 bases outside the gene matches. This sample is drawn from a study of cytomegalovirus exposure and HLA in healthy donors. This TCR came from a man aged 25-45 years in good health and CMV-seropositive. The rearrangement links TRBV11-2 to TRBJ2-1; 11 nucleotides match TRBD2. Input material: PBMCs. The CDR3 coding sequence is TGTGCCAGCAGCTCCATAGCGGGGGGGCCAGAGGAGCAGTTCTTC. As protein: CASSSIAGGPEEQFF.